This T cell receptor beta chain was identified in a study of OX40 agonist ivuxolimab in advanced cancers. Germline assignment: CDR1 SGHRS and CDR2 YFSETQ. The CDR3 contains 14 residues. With 1 base removed from V and 3 bases from J, the gap between germline ends came to 11 bases. In regard to this clone: Its antigen is not identified.

Study findings and constraints: The investigators did not determine what antigen specificity the expanded peripheral T cells had.

Profiling relied on immunoSEQ multiplex PCR, and the TCRdb table lists in-frame clones only, not all of them. The sample lists about 70,000 clones; about 92% were seen once. The receptor was derived from an adult with an advanced solid tumor such as melanoma, head and neck, liver or kidney cancer. The genes are TRBV5-1 and TRBJ2-7; D gene uncertain. The material sequenced was CD4+ or CD8+ T cells sorted from blood, taken in a trial of the OX40 agonist ivuxolimab. The CDR3 spells CASSLTPAGYEQYF. The CDR3 DNA is TGCGCCAGCAGCTTGACGCCAGCTGGCTACGAGCAGTACTTC.